Listed below are T cell receptor beta chains from one sample, sequenced in a study of blood T cells in healthy people across ages. TCRdb re-derived calls from the 5' RACE reads in MiXCR, one entry per CDR3 protein. Here the sample spans about 510,000 distinct CDR3 sequences, roughly a quarter being singletons. This same sample was also part of a study on T cells of mothers and their children.

Material for sequencing was blood. These receptors came from a boy between 2 and 10 years old in good health. CDR3s include the opening cysteine and the closing phenylalanine or tryptophan. D genes are given only for firm matches. Expanded clones are given a class, and other clones once, few, many or no size at all.

D gene: -; clone size: few; V gene: TRBV10-3; J gene: TRBJ1-4; CDR3 length: 13; CDR3 protein: CAISESMVEKLFF; CDR3 DNA: TGTGCCATCAGTGAGTCTATGGTTGAAAAACTGTTTTTT
D gene: -; clone size: -; V gene: TRBV4-3; J gene: TRBJ2-5; CDR3 length: 14; CDR3 protein: CASSQDVRRETQYF; CDR3 DNA: TGCGCCAGCAGCCAAGATGTCAGGCGGGAGACCCAGTACTTC
D gene: -; clone size: -; V gene: TRBV27; J gene: TRBJ1-2; CDR3 length: 13; CDR3 protein: CASSRDIIYGYTF; CDR3 DNA: TGTGCCAGCTCCCGGGACATTATCTATGGCTACACCTTC
D gene: TRBD1; clone size: -; V gene: TRBV12-3/TRBV12-4; J gene: TRBJ2-7; CDR3 length: 15; CDR3 protein: CASQFGDRDPWEQYF; CDR3 DNA: TGTGCCAGCCAGTTTGGGGACAGGGACCCTTGGGAGCAGTACTTC
D gene: TRBD1; clone size: few; V gene: TRBV2; J gene: TRBJ2-5; CDR3 length: 15; CDR3 protein: CASSRRDSWGETQYF; CDR3 DNA: TGTGCCAGCAGCCGCCGGGACAGCTGGGGGGAGACCCAGTACTTC
D gene: TRBD2; clone size: -; V gene: TRBV7-9; J gene: TRBJ2-5; CDR3 length: 13; CDR3 protein: CASEGGLQETQYF; CDR3 DNA: TGTGCCAGCGAGGGAGGGCTCCAAGAGACCCAGTACTTC
D gene: -; clone size: few; V gene: TRBV4-3; J gene: TRBJ1-1; CDR3 length: 13; CDR3 protein: CASSHFGNDKAFF; CDR3 DNA: TGCGCCAGCAGCCACTTCGGCAACGATAAAGCTTTCTTT
D gene: -; clone size: once; V gene: TRBV9; J gene: TRBJ1-2; CDR3 length: 15; CDR3 protein: CASSVERGENYGYTF; CDR3 DNA: TGTGCCAGCAGCGTAGAACGCGGGGAAAACTATGGCTACACCTTC
D gene: TRBD2; clone size: many; V gene: TRBV18; J gene: TRBJ2-7; CDR3 length: 19; CDR3 protein: CASSAPPGLAETGLYEQYF; CDR3 DNA: TGTGCCAGCTCAGCACCCCCGGGACTAGCGGAAACGGGCCTCTACGAGCAGTACTTC
D gene: -; clone size: few; V gene: TRBV3-1; J gene: TRBJ1-2; CDR3 length: 14; CDR3 protein: CASSQDDSNYGYTF; CDR3 DNA: TGTGCCAGCAGCCAAGACGACAGTAACTATGGCTACACCTTC
D gene: -; clone size: few; V gene: TRBV30; J gene: TRBJ2-1; CDR3 length: 14; CDR3 protein: CAWGPGPRHNEQFF; CDR3 DNA: TGTGCCTGGGGACCGGGACCTAGACACAATGAGCAGTTCTTC
D gene: TRBD1; clone size: -; V gene: TRBV7-2; J gene: TRBJ2-6; CDR3 length: 16; CDR3 protein: CASSRQGGAGANVLTF; CDR3 DNA: TGTGCCAGCAGTAGACAGGGTGGAGCTGGGGCCAACGTCCTGACTTTC
D gene: -; clone size: few; V gene: TRBV20-1; J gene: TRBJ2-5; CDR3 length: 12; CDR3 protein: CSARSRVETQYF; CDR3 DNA: TGCAGTGCTAGGTCCAGGGTAGAGACCCAGTACTTC
D gene: TRBD2; clone size: few; V gene: TRBV20-1; J gene: TRBJ2-1; CDR3 length: 12; CDR3 protein: CSARPGGHEQFF; CDR3 DNA: TGCAGTGCTAGACCGGGGGGTCATGAGCAGTTCTTC
D gene: -; clone size: few; V gene: TRBV6-6; J gene: TRBJ2-2; CDR3 length: 15; CDR3 protein: CASSYPGPNTGELFF; CDR3 DNA: TGTGCCAGCAGTTACCCGGGACCAAACACCGGGGAGCTGTTTTTT
D gene: -; clone size: few; V gene: TRBV7-6; J gene: TRBJ2-3; CDR3 length: 14; CDR3 protein: CASSLDGTEDTQYF; CDR3 DNA: TGTGCCAGCAGCTTAGACGGGACGGAGGATACGCAGTATTTT
D gene: -; clone size: few; V gene: TRBV20-1; J gene: TRBJ2-7; CDR3 length: 13; CDR3 protein: CSAQGPSTYEQYF; CDR3 DNA: TGCAGTGCACAAGGACCGTCCACCTACGAGCAGTACTTC
D gene: -; clone size: -; V gene: TRBV2; J gene: TRBJ2-1; CDR3 length: 14; CDR3 protein: CASREAGFYNEQFF; CDR3 DNA: TGTGCCAGCAGGGAGGCGGGATTTTACAATGAGCAGTTCTTC
D gene: -; clone size: -; V gene: TRBV4-1; J gene: TRBJ1-1; CDR3 length: 19; CDR3 protein: CASSQVPPGQKGGNTEAFF; CDR3 DNA: TGCGCCAGCAGCCAAGTCCCACCCGGGCAGAAGGGCGGTAACACTGAAGCTTTCTTT
D gene: TRBD2; clone size: few; V gene: TRBV5-6; J gene: TRBJ2-1; CDR3 length: 17; CDR3 protein: CASSLLAGTSGYNEQFF; CDR3 DNA: TGTGCCAGCAGCTTACTGGCCGGGACTAGCGGATACAATGAGCAGTTCTTC
D gene: -; clone size: -; V gene: TRBV5-1; J gene: TRBJ2-3; CDR3 length: 15; CDR3 protein: CASSLGREPLDTQYF; CDR3 DNA: TGCGCCAGCAGCTTGGGCCGCGAACCCTTGGATACGCAGTATTTT
D gene: TRBD1; clone size: few; V gene: TRBV9; J gene: TRBJ1-2; CDR3 length: 14; CDR3 protein: CASSAGQGRWGYTF; CDR3 DNA: TGTGCCAGCAGCGCGGGACAGGGGCGTTGGGGCTACACCTTC
D gene: -; clone size: -; V gene: TRBV25-1; J gene: TRBJ2-5; CDR3 length: 16; CDR3 protein: CASSERRLAGKETQYF; CDR3 DNA: TGTGCCAGCAGTGAGCGCCGTCTGGCAGGGAAAGAGACCCAGTACTTC
D gene: -; clone size: -; V gene: TRBV5-1; J gene: TRBJ1-1; CDR3 length: 15; CDR3 protein: CASSSSLGYGTEAFF; CDR3 DNA: TGCGCCAGCAGCTCTAGTCTGGGGTACGGCACTGAAGCTTTCTTT
D gene: -; clone size: few; V gene: TRBV20-1; J gene: TRBJ2-7; CDR3 length: 15; CDR3 protein: CSARDPRDSTYEQYF; CDR3 DNA: TGCAGTGCTAGAGATCCGCGGGACAGCACCTACGAGCAGTACTTC
D gene: TRBD2; clone size: -; V gene: TRBV7-2; J gene: TRBJ2-1; CDR3 length: 14; CDR3 protein: CASRTSGGRYEQFF; CDR3 DNA: TGTGCCAGCAGGACTAGCGGGGGGAGGTATGAGCAGTTCTTC
D gene: -; clone size: -; V gene: TRBV5-1; J gene: TRBJ2-1; CDR3 length: 13; CDR3 protein: CASSFQGYNEQFF; CDR3 DNA: TGCGCCAGCAGCTTTCAGGGTTACAATGAGCAGTTCTTC
D gene: -; clone size: few; V gene: TRBV5-1; J gene: TRBJ2-1; CDR3 length: 16; CDR3 protein: CASSLGGGAGDNEQFF; CDR3 DNA: TGCGCCAGCAGCTTGGGAGGTGGGGCCGGGGACAATGAGCAGTTCTTC
D gene: TRBD2; clone size: few; V gene: TRBV7-8; J gene: TRBJ2-5; CDR3 length: 16; CDR3 protein: CASSLPLAGIEETQYF; CDR3 DNA: TGTGCCAGCAGCTTACCGCTAGCGGGTATAGAAGAGACCCAGTACTTC
D gene: -; clone size: -; V gene: TRBV20-1; J gene: TRBJ1-5; CDR3 length: 15; CDR3 protein: CSARPQFGFNQPQHF; CDR3 DNA: TGCAGTGCTAGACCACAATTTGGGTTTAATCAGCCCCAGCATTTT
D gene: -; clone size: -; V gene: TRBV5-5; J gene: TRBJ2-3; CDR3 length: 13; CDR3 protein: CASSPTVLDTQYF; CDR3 DNA: TGTGCCAGCAGCCCCACCGTTTTAGATACGCAGTATTTT
D gene: -; clone size: many; V gene: TRBV2; J gene: TRBJ1-4; CDR3 length: 14; CDR3 protein: CASSVGRTNEKLFF; CDR3 DNA: TGTGCCAGCAGTGTCGGCAGGACTAATGAAAAACTGTTTTTT
D gene: TRBD1; clone size: many; V gene: TRBV4-1; J gene: TRBJ1-4; CDR3 length: 15; CDR3 protein: CASSLTDRGNEKLFF; CDR3 DNA: TGCGCCAGCAGCCTGACGGACAGGGGGAATGAAAAACTGTTTTTT
D gene: TRBD2; clone size: -; V gene: TRBV4-3; J gene: TRBJ2-7; CDR3 length: 15; CDR3 protein: CASSQGPGGRDEQYF; CDR3 DNA: TGCGCCAGCAGCCAAGGGCCGGGGGGAAGGGACGAGCAGTACTTC